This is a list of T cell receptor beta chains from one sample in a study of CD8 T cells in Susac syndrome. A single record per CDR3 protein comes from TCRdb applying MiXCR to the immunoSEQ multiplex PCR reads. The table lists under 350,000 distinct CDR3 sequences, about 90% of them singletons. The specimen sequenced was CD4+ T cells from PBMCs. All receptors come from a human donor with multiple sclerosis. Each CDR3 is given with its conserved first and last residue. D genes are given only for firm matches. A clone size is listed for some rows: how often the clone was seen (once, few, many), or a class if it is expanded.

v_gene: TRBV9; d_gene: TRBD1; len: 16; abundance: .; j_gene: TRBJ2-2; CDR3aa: CASSVSGQGSAGELFF; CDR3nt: TGTGCCAGCAGCGTCTCGGGACAGGGATCCGCCGGGGAGCTGTTTTTT
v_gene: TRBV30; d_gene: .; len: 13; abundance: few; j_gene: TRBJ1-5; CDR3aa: CAWSVRGGQPQHF; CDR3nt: TGTGCCTGGAGTGTCAGGGGAGGCCAGCCCCAGCATTTT
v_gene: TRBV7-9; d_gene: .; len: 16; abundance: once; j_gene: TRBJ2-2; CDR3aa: CASSLNIRGNTGELFF; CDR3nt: TGTGCCAGCAGCTTAAACATTCGGGGAAACACCGGGGAGCTGTTTTTT
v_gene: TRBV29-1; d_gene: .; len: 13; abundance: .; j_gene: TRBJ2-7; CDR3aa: CSVGITGGHEQYF; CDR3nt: TGCAGCGTCGGGATTACGGGGGGCCACGAGCAGTACTTC
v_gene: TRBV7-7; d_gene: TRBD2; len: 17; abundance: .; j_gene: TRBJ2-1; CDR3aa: CASSSNPLAGGLGEQFF; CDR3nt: TGTGCTAGCAGCTCCAACCCCCTAGCGGGGGGCCTGGGGGAGCAGTTCTTC
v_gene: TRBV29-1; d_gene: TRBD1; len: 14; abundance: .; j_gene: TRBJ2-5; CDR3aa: CSGRDRGPQETQYF; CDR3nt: TGCAGCGGCCGGGACAGGGGGCCGCAAGAGACCCAGTACTTC
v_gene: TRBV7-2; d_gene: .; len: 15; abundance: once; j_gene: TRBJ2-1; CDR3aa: CASSFHASSYNEQFF; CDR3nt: TGTGCCAGCAGCTTTCACGCTAGCTCCTACAATGAGCAGTTCTTC
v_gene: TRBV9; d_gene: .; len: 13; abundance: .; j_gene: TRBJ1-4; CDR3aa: CASSITPAEKLFF; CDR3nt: TGTGCCAGCAGTATAACCCCCGCGGAAAAACTGTTTTTT
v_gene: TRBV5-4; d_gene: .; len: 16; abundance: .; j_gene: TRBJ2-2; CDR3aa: CASSPGGRANTGELFF; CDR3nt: TGTGCCAGCAGCCCAGGGGGGAGAGCGAACACCGGGGAGCTGTTTTTT
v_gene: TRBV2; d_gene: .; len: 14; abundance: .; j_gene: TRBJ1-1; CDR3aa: CASSVGGRNTEAFF; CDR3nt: TGTGCCAGCAGTGTCGGCGGAAGGAACACTGAAGCTTTCTTT
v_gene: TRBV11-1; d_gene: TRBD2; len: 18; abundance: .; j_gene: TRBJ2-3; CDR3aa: CASSLITHGSGGPDTQYF; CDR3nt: TGTGCCAGCAGCTTAATTACCCATGGTAGCGGGGGGCCAGATACGCAGTATTTT
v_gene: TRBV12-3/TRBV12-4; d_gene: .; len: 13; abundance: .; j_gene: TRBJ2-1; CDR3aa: CASRKTSIDEQFF; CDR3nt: TGTGCCAGCAGAAAGACTTCGATCGATGAGCAGTTCTTC
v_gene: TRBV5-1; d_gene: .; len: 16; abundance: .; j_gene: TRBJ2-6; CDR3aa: CASSFTIVAGANVLTF; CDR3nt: TGCGCCAGCAGCTTTACAATAGTAGCTGGGGCCAACGTCCTGACTTTC
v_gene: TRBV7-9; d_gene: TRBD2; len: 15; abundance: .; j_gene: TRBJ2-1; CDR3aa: CASSPTSGGYFEQFF; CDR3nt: TGTGCCAGCAGCCCGACTAGCGGGGGGTACTTTGAGCAGTTCTTC
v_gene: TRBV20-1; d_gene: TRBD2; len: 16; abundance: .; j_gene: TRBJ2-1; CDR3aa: CSASSQKAGVLNEQFF; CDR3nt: TGCAGTGCCAGCTCACAGAAAGCGGGAGTCCTCAATGAGCAGTTCTTC
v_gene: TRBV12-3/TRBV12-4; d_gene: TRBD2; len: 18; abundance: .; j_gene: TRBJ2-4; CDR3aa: CASSETGLAVVAKNIQYF; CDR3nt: TGTGCCAGCAGTGAAACGGGACTAGCGGTGGTAGCCAAAAACATTCAGTACTTC
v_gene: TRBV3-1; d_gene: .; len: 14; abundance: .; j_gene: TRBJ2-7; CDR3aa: CASSQKQGPYEQYF; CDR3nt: TGTGCCAGCAGCCAAAAACAGGGACCCTACGAGCAGTACTTC
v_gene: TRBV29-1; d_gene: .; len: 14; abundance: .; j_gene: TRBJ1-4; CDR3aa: CSVGFGRAHEKLFF; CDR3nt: TGCAGCGTTGGATTCGGCAGGGCCCATGAAAAACTGTTTTTT
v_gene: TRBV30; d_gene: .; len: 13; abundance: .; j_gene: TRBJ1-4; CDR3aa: CAWSKGRDEKLFF; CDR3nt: TGTGCCTGGAGTAAAGGGAGGGACGAAAAACTGTTTTTT
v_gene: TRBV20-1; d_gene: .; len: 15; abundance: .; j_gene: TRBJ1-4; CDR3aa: CSARRQGPVNEKLFF; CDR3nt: TGCAGTGCTCGTAGGCAGGGGCCAGTTAATGAAAAACTGTTTTTT